This entry describes one TCR beta chain. Assay used: immunoSEQ multiplex PCR; TCRdb lists only in-frame clones, some missing. Of 58,000 or so clones listed, around 81% were seen once; the top ten hold about 4.3%. Looked up from germline, CDR1 is SEHNR and CDR2 is FQNEAQ (reference sequence). The CDR3 runs 16 residues. With V trimmed by 3 bases and J by 4 bases, 9 bases remained unmatched. If patients had autoimmune disease history or systemic immunosuppression, they were excluded. Blood samples were obtained at baseline, cycle 4 day 1, and cycle 7 day 1. These data are taken from a study of OX40 agonist ivuxolimab in advanced cancers. Background on the study: An agonistic anti-OX40 (CD134) antibody, ivuxolimab, was used to treat the patients. Three patients, one with hepatocellular carcinoma and two with cutaneous melanoma, achieved partial responses.

This clonotype was obtained from an adult with an advanced solid tumor such as melanoma, head and neck, liver or kidney cancer. This sequence joins TRBV7-9 and TRBJ2-7; 10 bases line up with TRBD2. This sample comprised CD4+ or CD8+ T cells sorted from blood, obtained in a trial of the OX40 agonist ivuxolimab. The CDR3 DNA reads as TGTGCCAGCAGCTTGGGGGCCGGGACTAGCGCATACGAGCAGTACTTC. This sequence encodes CASSLGAGTSAYEQYF.